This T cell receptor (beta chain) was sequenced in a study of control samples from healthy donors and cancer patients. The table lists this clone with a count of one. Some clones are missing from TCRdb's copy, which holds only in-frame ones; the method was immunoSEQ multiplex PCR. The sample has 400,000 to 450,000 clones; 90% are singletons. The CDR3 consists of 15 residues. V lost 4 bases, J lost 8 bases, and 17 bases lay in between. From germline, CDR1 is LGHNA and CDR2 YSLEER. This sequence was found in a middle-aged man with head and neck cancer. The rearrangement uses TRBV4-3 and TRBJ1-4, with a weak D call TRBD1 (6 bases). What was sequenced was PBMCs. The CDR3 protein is CASSPPGALEEKLFF. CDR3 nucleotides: TGCGCCAGCAGCCCTCCGGGGGCCCTGGAGGAAAAACTGTTTTTT.